The sequence of this T cell receptor beta chain was determined in a study of breast tumors, draining lymph nodes, adjacent tissues. Study observations and caveats: Compared with basal-like, luminal-like tumors shared significantly more repertoire with nontumor tissue.

With 7 bases clipped from V and 4 bases from J, the junction kept 2 bases outside the gene matches. In germline, CDR1 is SGDLS, CDR2 YYNGEE. This CDR3 spans 13 amino acids. TCRdb reanalysed the multiplex PCR reads using MiXCR and keeps one entry per CDR3 protein. In the table there are 60,000 to 70,000 distinct CDR3 sequences, approximately 57% of which are singletons. Concerning this clonotype: Its antigen is not identified.

The TCR comes from a female donor with breast cancer. Some clones in this sample may be carry-over from other donors' samples. The V call is TRBV9, the J call TRBJ2-1; 10 bases line up with TRBD2. Sequencing input: breast tumor tissue. CDR3 bases: TGTGCCAGCGGTAGCGGGGGGTACAATGAGCAGTTCTTC. This codes for CASGSGGYNEQFF.